The 11 T cell receptor beta chains listed next were all sequenced from one sample in a study of CXCR3-negative and CXCR3-positive naive CD8 T cells. The authors prepared UMI-labeled TRB cDNA libraries by 5' RACE. TCRdb reprocessed the 5' RACE reads and reports one entry per CDR3 protein, with no DNA. The ten most abundant clones cover about 4% of a sample with tens of thousands of distinct CDR3 sequences. What was sequenced was naive CXCR3- CD8+ T cells from blood. As to subset: CD45RO-CCR7+CD27+CD95- naive CD8+ T cells lacking CXCR3 (TNR3-). These receptors were obtained from a human donor in good health. Some clones in this sample may be carry-over from other donors' samples.

Judged by frequency, this clonotype is medium-sized. V gene TRBV14 combines with J gene TRBJ2-3; without DNA, the TCRdb call of TRBD1 cannot be checked. This CDR3 is 14 amino acids long. Germline CDR1 and CDR2: SGHDN and FVKESK. The CDR3 loop is CASSQEAPLGTQYF.

The CDR3: CASSQVGTGMGEQFF. The V gene is TRBV3-1, the J gene TRBJ2-1; the D call from TCRdb, TRBD1, cannot be confirmed without DNA. This CDR3 is built from 15 residues. Germline-derived CDR1 and CDR2 are LGHDT and YNNKEL (reference sequence).

This clonotype is medium-sized by frequency. The rearrangement uses TRBV12-2 and TRBJ2-7. TRBV12-2 is assigned pseudogene status. The CDR3 contains 14 residues. CDR3 sequence reads: CASRNTGSSYEQYF.

This chain links TRBV29-1 with TRBJ2-2; as DNA is missing, the TRBD2 call by TCRdb cannot be tested. CDR3 length: 15 amino acids. Per the germline V gene, CDR1 is SQVTM and CDR2 is ANQGSEA. The CDR3 loop is CSVEGTSGSTGELFF.

The chain carries TRBV7-6 and TRBJ2-7. The V gene's germline CDR1 is SGHVS and CDR2 FNYEAQ. The CDR3 is made up of 14 amino acids. The CDR3 spells CASSLSPGAHEQYF.

This sequence joins TRBV6-5 and TRBJ2-1; without DNA, the TCRdb call of TRBD1 cannot be checked. Germline CDR1 is MNHEY and CDR2 is SVGAGI. The CDR3 consists of 15 residues. Here the CDR3 reads CASRQGLDFDNEQFF.

The V and J genes are TRBV10-3 and TRBJ2-1; TCRdb names TRBD1, which stays unverified in the absence of DNA. The CDR3 extends over 14 amino acids. CDR1 is ENHRY, CDR2 SYGVKD, per germline. The CDR3: CATKQDSSYNEQFF.

V and J are TRBV7-7 and TRBJ2-7. This CDR3 region has 13 residues. Germline V gene lookup returns CDR1 SSHAT and CDR2 FNYEAQ (reference sequence). CDR3 sequence reads: CASSLNSDYEQYF.

The rearrangement uses TRBV29-1 and TRBJ1-5; TCRdb's assignment of TRBD1 cannot be checked, as there is no DNA. Looked up from germline, CDR1 is SQVTM and CDR2 is ANQGSEA. The CDR3 length is 19 residues. CDR3 protein: CSVEEERVGGEMSNQPQHF.

The chain recombines TRBV7-9 with TRBJ2-5. CDR1 is SEHNR, CDR2 FQNEAQ, per germline (reference sequence). The CDR3 has 13 residues. The CDR3 spells CASSPSGGETQYF.

The chain employs TRBV29-1 and TRBJ2-7. Looked up from germline, CDR1 is SQVTM and CDR2 is ANQGSEA. The CDR3 has 13 residues. The chain's CDR3 is CSVEGLSSYEQYF.